The 8 T cell receptor beta chains in this list originate from one sample, sequenced in a study of shared clonotypes between healthy human individuals (dated by TCRdb to the early 2020s). To prepare the library, the immunoSEQ multiplex PCR assay was applied. Sourced from immuneACCESS, this table was stored by TCRdb with only in-frame sequences that have V and J called. A share of the clones is absent; for the studies checked, an unresolved V gene accounts for under half, and the remainder has no known explanation. The sample table lists approximately 640,000 clones, less than 95% of them with a count of one. In total, the top ten clones hold 34% of the sample. The sequenced material came from memory CD8+ T cells from PBMCs. The label giving this sample's cell subset or site can be read as: CD45RO+ cells pooled with CCR7-negative TemRA cells. These receptors all come from a man between 18 and 29 years old in good health. Some clones in this sample may be carry-over from other donors' samples.

This chain connects TRBV11-2 to TRBJ2-2, with 7 positions matching TRBD1. The V gene's germline CDR1 is SGHAT and CDR2 FQNNGV. V dropped 4 bases and J dropped 1; count of bases not matched to a gene: 3. There are 15 residues in the CDR3. The CDR3 here is CASSSRQGNTGELFF. The CDR3 bases are TGTGCCAGCAGCTCCCGACAGGGGAACACCGGGGAGCTGTTTTTT.

The chain employs TRBV4-1 and TRBJ2-7; possibly TRBD1 or TRBD2 for D (6 bases each). The CDR3 totals 17 residues. Germline V gene lookup returns CDR1 MGHRA and CDR2 YSYEKL. V lost 1 base and J lost 1, with 17 bases in between. The CDR3 region is CASSQGFPGAISYEQYF. In nucleotides, the CDR3 is TGCGCCAGCAGCCAAGGATTCCCGGGGGCCATTTCCTACGAGCAGTACTTC.

V and J are TRBV5-6 and TRBJ1-1, with D perhaps TRBD1 (6 bases). There are 14 residues in the CDR3. V dropped 4 bases and J dropped 1 base, with 11 bases sitting between them. Germline lookup yields CDR1 SGHDT and CDR2 YYEEEE. The CDR3 region has the DNA TGTGCCAGCAGCACCCACAGGGAGAACACTGAAGCTTTCTTT. It specifies CASSTHRENTEAFF.

The chain links TRBV2 to TRBJ2-7; 7 positions agree with TRBD1. V gave up 4 bases and J gave up 2 bases; unmatched junction bases: 14. Germline CDR1 is SNHLY and CDR2 is FYNNEI. The CDR3 runs 17 residues. CDR3 sequence: CASSAYATGKYPYEQYF. DNA for the CDR3: TGTGCCAGCAGTGCTTACGCGACAGGGAAATACCCCTACGAGCAGTACTTC. The variable domain in full, with the rest retrieved from reference TRBV2 and TRBJ2-7, is EPEVTQTPSHQVTQMGQEVILRCVPISNHLYFYWYRQILGQKVEFLVSFYNNEISEKSEIFDDQFSVERPDGSNFTLKIRSTKLEDSAMYFCASSAYATGKYPYEQYFGPGTRLTVT.

The chain links TRBV27 to TRBJ2-7, with D possibly TRBD1 on 5 matching bases. The germline V and J ends were trimmed by 6 bases and 7 bases, with 19 bases remaining between them. Germline assignment: CDR1 MNHEY and CDR2 SMNVEV (reference sequence). This CDR3 comprises 14 residues. CDR3 sequence: CASRPLARETEQYF. Here the CDR3 DNA reads TGTGCCAGCAGGCCCCTCGCCAGGGAAACAGAGCAGTACTTC.

V and J are TRBV9 and TRBJ1-1, with D unclear. The ends were cut back, 1 base at V and 0 bases at J, with 7 bases in the middle. CDR3 length equals 14 residues. Per germline, CDR1 SGDLS and CDR2 YYNGEE. This CDR3 reads CASSVLGLNTEAFF. CDR3 in DNA: TGTGCCAGCAGCGTACTGGGGTTGAACACTGAAGCTTTCTTT.

Note on this clone: Other DNA sequences in this specimen translate into the identical CDR3. The genes are TRBV11-2 and TRBJ2-7, with D possibly being TRBD1 or TRBD2 (5 bases each). V lost 5 bases and J 6 bases, leaving 11 bases between the germline ends. The CDR3 consists of 12 residues. The germline gives CDR1 SGHAT, CDR2 FQNNGV. The chain's CDR3 is CASSLGAGEQYF. In DNA form, the CDR3 reads TGTGCCAGCAGCCTCGGGGCCGGCGAGCAGTACTTC.

This chain joins TRBV27 and TRBJ1-2; 7 positions agree with TRBD1. The CDR3 extends over 12 amino acids. V was clipped by 8 bases and J by 2 bases; unmatched bases: 2. Germline CDR1 MNHEY, CDR2 SMNVEV (reference sequence). This CDR3 reads CASQDRNYGYTF. CDR3 coding DNA: TGTGCCAGCCAGGACAGGAACTATGGCTACACCTTC.